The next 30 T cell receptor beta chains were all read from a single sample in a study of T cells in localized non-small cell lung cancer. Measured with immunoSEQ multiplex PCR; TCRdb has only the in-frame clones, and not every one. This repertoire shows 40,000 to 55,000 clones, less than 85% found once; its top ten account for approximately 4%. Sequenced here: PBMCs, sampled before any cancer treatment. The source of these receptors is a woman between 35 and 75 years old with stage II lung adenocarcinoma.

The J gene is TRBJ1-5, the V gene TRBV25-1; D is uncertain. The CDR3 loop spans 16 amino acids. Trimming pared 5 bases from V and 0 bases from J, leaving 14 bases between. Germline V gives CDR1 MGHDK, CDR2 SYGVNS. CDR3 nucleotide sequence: TGTGCCAGCAGTCCCTCCAAAGCAAATAGCAATCAGCCCCAGCATTTT. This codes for CASSPSKANSNQPQHF.

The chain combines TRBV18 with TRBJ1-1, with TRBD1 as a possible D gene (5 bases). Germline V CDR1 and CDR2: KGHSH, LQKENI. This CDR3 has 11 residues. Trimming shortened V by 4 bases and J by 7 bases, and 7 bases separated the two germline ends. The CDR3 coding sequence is TGTGCCAGCTCACTTCAGGGTGAAGCTTTCTTT. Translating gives CASSLQGEAFF.

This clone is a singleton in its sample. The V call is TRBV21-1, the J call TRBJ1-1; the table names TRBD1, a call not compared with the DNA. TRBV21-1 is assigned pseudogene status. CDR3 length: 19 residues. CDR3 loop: CASSNKNDRVLAIVSGAFF. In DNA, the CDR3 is TGTGCCAGCAGCAACAAGAATGACAGGGTTTTGGCTATTGTTTCGGGAGCTTTCTTT.

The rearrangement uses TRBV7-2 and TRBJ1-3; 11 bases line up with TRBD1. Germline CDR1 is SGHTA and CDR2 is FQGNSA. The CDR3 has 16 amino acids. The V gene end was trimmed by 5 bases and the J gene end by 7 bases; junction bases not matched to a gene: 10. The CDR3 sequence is CASSRTGGAWSNTIYF. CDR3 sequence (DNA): TGTGCCAGCAGCCGGACAGGGGGCGCATGGAGCAACACCATATATTTT.

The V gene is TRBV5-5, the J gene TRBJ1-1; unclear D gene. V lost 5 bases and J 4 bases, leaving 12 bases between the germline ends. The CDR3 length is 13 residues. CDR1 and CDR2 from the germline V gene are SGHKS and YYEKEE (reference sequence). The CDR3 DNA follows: TGTGCCAGCAGTTTCGGACTGACCACTGAAGCTTTCTTT. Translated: CASSFGLTTEAFF.

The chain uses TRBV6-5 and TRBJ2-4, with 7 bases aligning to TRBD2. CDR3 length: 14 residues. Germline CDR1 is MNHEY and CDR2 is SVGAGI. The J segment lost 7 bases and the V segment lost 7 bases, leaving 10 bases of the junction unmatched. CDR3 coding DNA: TGTGCCAGCACCGCCCCGGGGGGTAGGAACATTCAGTACTTC. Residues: CASTAPGGRNIQYF.

CDR3 DNA sequence: TGTGCCAGCGTCCCGGACAGGGGCGGTAACGAGCAGTACTTC. Amino acid sequence: CASVPDRGGNEQYF. This chain connects TRBV6-6 to TRBJ2-7, with TRBD1 matching 9 bases. CDR1 and CDR2 (germline): MNHNY, SVGAGI (reference sequence). With 8 bases clipped from V and 5 bases from J, the junction kept 10 bases outside the gene matches. The CDR3 is 14 residues long.

The CDR3 is CASSLYPDTGELFF. The CDR3 coding sequence is TGTGCCAGCAGCTTATATCCCGACACCGGGGAGCTGTTTTTT. The chain recombines TRBV7-3 with TRBJ2-2; no clear D gene. This CDR3 region has 14 residues. Trimming removed 2 bases at V and 3 bases at J, with 7 bases between. Germline V gene lookup returns CDR1 SGHTA and CDR2 FQGTGA.

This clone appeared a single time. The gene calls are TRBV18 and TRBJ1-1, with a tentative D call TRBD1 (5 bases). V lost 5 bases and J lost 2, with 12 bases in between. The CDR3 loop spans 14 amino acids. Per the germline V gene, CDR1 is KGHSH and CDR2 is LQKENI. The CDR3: CASSFQDSNTEAFF. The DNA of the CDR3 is TGTGCCAGCTCATTCCAAGACAGCAACACTGAAGCTTTCTTT.

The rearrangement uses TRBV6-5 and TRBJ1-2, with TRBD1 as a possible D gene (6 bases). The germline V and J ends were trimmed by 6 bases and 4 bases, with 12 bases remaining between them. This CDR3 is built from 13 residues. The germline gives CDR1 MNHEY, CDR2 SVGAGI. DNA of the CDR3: TGTGCCAGCAGGAGGGGGGGTACCTATGGCTACACCTTC. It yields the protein CASRRGGTYGYTF.

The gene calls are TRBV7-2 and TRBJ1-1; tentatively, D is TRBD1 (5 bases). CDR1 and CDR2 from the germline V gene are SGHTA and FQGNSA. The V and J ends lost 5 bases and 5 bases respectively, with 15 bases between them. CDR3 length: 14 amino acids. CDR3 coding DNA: TGTGCCAGCAGCCGCCAGGGAACGGGGACTGAAGCTTTCTTT. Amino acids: CASSRQGTGTEAFF.

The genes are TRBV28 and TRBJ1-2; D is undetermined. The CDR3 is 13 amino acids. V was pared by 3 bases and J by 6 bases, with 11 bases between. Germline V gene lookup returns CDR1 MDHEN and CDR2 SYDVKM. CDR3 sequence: CASSLMGTDGYTF. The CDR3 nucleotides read TGTGCCAGCAGTTTGATGGGAACCGATGGCTACACCTTC.

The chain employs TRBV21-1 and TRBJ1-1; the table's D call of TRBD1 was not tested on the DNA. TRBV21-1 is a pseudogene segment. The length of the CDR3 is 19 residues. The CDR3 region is CASSNAAGGTGDLNTEAFF. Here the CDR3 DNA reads TGTGCCAGCAGCAACGCGGCGGGGGGGACAGGGGACTTGAACACTGAAGCTTTCTTT.

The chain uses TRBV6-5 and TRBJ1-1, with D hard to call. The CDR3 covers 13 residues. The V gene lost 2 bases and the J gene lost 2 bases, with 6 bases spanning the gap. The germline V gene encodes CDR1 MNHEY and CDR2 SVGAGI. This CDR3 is CASSYGDNTEAFF. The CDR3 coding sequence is TGTGCCAGCAGTTACGGAGATAACACTGAAGCTTTCTTT.

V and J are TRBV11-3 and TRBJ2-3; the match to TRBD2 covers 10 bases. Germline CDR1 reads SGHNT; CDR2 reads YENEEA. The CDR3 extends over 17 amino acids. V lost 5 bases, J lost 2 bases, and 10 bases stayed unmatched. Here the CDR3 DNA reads TGTGCCAGCAGCGACCGAGCGGGGGGGCCCCACACAGATACGCAGTATTTT. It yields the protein CASSDRAGGPHTDTQYF.

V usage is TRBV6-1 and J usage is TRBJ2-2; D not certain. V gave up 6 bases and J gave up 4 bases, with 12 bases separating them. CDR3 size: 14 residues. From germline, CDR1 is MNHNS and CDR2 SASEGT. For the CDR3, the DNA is TGTGCCAGCAGGGCCAGGTCGGTCACCGGGGAGCTGTTTTTT. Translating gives CASRARSVTGELFF.

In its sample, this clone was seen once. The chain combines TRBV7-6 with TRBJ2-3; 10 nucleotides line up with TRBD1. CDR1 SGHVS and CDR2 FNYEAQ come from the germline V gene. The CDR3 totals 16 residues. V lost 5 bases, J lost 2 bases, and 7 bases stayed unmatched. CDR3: CASSPGDRGLTDTQYF. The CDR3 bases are TGTGCCAGCAGCCCGGGGGACAGGGGTCTCACAGATACGCAGTATTTT.

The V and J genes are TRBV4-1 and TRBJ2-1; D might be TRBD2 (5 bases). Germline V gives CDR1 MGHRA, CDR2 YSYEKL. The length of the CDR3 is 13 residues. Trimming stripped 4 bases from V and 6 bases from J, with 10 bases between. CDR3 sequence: CASSPRAGNEQFF. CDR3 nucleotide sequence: TGCGCCAGCAGCCCCCGGGCGGGCAATGAGCAGTTCTTC.

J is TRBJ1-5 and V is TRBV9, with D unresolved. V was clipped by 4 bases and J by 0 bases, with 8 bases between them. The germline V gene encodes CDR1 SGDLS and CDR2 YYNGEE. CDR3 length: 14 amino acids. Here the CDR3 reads CASSPADSNQPQHF. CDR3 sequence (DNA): TGTGCCAGCAGCCCGGCGGATAGCAATCAGCCCCAGCATTTT.

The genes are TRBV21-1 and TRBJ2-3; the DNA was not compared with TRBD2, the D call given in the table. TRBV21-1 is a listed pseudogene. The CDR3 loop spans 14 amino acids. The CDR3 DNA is TGTGCCAGCAGCAGCGGACTAGTCACAGATACGCAGTATTTT. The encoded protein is CASSSGLVTDTQYF.

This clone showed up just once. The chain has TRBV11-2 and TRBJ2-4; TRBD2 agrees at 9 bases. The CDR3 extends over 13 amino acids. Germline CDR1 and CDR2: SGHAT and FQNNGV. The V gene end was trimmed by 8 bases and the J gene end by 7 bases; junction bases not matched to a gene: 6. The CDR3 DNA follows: TGTGCCAGCGGGGGACTAGCTCTCAACATTCAGTACTTC. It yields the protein CASGGLALNIQYF.

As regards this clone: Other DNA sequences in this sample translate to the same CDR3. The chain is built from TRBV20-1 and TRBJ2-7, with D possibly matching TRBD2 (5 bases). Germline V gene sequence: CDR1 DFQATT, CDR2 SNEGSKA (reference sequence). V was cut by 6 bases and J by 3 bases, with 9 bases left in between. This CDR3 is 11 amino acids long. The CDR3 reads CSARDSYEQYF. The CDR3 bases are TGCAGTGCCCGGGATAGCTACGAGCAGTACTTC.

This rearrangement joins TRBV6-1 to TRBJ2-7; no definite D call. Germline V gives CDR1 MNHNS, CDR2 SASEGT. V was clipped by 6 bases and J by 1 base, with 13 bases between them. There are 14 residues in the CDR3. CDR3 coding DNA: TGTGCCAGCAGCCTAAACAGCATTTCCTACGAGCAGTACTTC. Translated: CASSLNSISYEQYF.

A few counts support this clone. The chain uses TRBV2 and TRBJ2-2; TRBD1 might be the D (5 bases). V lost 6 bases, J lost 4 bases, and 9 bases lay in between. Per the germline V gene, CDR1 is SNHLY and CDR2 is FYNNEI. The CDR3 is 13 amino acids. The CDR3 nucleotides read TGTGCCAGCAGGACAGCCATCACCGGGGAGCTGTTTTTT. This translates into CASRTAITGELFF. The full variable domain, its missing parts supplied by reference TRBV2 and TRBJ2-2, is EPEVTQTPSHQVTQMGQEVILRCVPISNHLYFYWYRQILGQKVEFLVSFYNNEISEKSEIFDDQFSVERPDGSNFTLKIRSTKLEDSAMYFCASRTAITGELFFGEGSRLTVL.

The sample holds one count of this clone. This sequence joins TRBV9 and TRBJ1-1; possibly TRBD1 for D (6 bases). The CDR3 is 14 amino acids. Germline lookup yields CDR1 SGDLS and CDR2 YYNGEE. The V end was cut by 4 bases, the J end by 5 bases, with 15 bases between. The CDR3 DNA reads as TGTGCCAGCAGCCCGAGTTCAGGGGTGACTGAAGCTTTCTTT. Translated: CASSPSSGVTEAFF. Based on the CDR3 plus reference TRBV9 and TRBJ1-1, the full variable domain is DSGVTQTPKHLITATGQRVTLRCSPRSGDLSVYWYQQSLDQGLQFLIQYYNGEERAKGNILERFSAQQFPDLHSELNLSSLELGDSALYFCASSPSSGVTEAFFGQGTRLTVV.

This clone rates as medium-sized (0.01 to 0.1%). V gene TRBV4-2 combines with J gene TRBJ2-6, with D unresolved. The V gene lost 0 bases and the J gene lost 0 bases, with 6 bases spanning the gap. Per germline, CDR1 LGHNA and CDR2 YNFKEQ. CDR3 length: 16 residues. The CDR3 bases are TGTGCCAGCAGCCAAGATGTAGGCTCTGGGGCCAACGTCCTGACTTTC. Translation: CASSQDVGSGANVLTF.

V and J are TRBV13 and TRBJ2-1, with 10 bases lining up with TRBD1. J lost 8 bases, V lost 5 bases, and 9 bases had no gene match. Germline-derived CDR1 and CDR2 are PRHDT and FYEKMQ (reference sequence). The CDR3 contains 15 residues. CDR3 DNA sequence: TGTGCCAGCAGCGTCCCGGGACAGGGGATTGATGAGCAGTTCTTC. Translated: CASSVPGQGIDEQFF. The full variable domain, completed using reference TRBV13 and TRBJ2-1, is AAGVIQSPRHLIKEKRETATLKCYPIPRHDTVYWYQQGPGQDPQFLISFYEKMQSDKGSIPDRFSAQQFSDYHSELNMSSLELGDSALYFCASSVPGQGIDEQFFGPGTRLTVL.

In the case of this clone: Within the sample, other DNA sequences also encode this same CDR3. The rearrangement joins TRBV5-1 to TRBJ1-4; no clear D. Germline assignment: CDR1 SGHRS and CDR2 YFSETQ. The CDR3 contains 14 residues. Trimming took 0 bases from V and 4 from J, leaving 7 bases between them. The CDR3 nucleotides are TGCGCCAGCAGCTTGGCGGGTCTTAATGAAAAACTGTTTTTT. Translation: CASSLAGLNEKLFF.

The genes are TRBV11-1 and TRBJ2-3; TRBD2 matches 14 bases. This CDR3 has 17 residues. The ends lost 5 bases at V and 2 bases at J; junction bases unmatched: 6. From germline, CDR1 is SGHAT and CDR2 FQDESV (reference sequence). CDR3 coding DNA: TGTGCCAGCAGCACGTGGACTAGCGGGGGGTACACAGATACGCAGTATTTT. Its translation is CASSTWTSGGYTDTQYF.

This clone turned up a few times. The CDR3 DNA sequence: TGCGCCAGCAGCCAAGTATTTGGCGGGGAGCAGTACTTC. Protein product: CASSQVFGGEQYF. V usage is TRBV4-1 and J usage is TRBJ2-7; TRBD2 is a possible D gene (5 bases). V lost 1 base to trimming and J lost 7 bases, with 11 bases between them. From germline, CDR1 is MGHRA and CDR2 YSYEKL. The CDR3 totals 13 residues.